One sample yielded the 4 T cell receptor beta chains listed below, sequenced in a study of cytomegalovirus exposure and HLA in healthy donors. The PCR had 60 Vbeta and 13 Jbeta primers. TCRdb keeps only in-frame clones here, not all; method: immunoSEQ multiplex PCR. The top ten clones hold around 26% of a sample with roughly 77,000 clones, roughly a tenth of them seen once. Input material: PBMCs. The source of these receptors is a man in his fifties or sixties in good health and CMV-seropositive.

This clone turned up a few times. The chain couples TRBV9 to TRBJ1-1; maybe TRBD1 (5 bases). The CDR3 is 13 residues long. Germline V CDR1 and CDR2: SGDLS, YYNGEE. The V and J ends lost 0 bases and 3 bases respectively, with 6 bases between them. Here the CDR3 reads CASSVGGHTEAFF. For the CDR3, the DNA is TGTGCCAGCAGCGTAGGGGGCCACACTGAAGCTTTCTTT.

The J gene is TRBJ2-5, the V gene TRBV2, with TRBD2 matching over 7 bases. After removal of 6 bases from V and 2 bases from J, the junction contained 6 bases not matched to a gene. Per germline, CDR1 SNHLY and CDR2 FYNNEI. There are 14 residues in the CDR3. The CDR3 region has the DNA TGTGCCAGCAGAAGCGGGGTTACACAAGAGACCCAGTACTTC. Translating it yields CASRSGVTQETQYF.

V and J are TRBV7-8 and TRBJ2-1, with a weak D call TRBD1 (6 bases). V lost 5 bases, J lost 1 base, and 15 bases lay in between. The CDR3 covers 16 residues. Per germline, CDR1 SGHVS and CDR2 FQNEAQ. CDR3 sequence reads: CASSPAQGLSYNEQFF. DNA of the CDR3: TGTGCCAGCAGCCCTGCACAGGGTTTGTCCTACAATGAGCAGTTCTTC.

This clone appeared a few times. The chain joins TRBV6-1 to TRBJ1-5; D possibly corresponds to TRBD1 (6 bases). The V gene lost 9 bases and the J gene lost 6 bases, with 9 bases spanning the gap. The CDR3 has 11 amino acids. CDR1 MNHNS and CDR2 SASEGT come from the germline V gene. The CDR3: CASRGGQPQHF. In nucleotides, the CDR3 is TGTGCCAGTCGAGGGGGTCAGCCCCAGCATTTT.